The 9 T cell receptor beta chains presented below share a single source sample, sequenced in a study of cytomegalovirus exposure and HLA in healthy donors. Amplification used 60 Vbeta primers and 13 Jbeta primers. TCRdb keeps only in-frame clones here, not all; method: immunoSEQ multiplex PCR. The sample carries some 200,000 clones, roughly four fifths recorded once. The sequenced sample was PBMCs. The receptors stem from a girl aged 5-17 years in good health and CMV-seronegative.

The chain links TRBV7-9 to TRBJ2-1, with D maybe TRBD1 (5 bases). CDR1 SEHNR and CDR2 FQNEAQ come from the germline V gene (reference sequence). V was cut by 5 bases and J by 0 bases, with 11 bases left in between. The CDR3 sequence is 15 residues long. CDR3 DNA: TGTGCCAGCAGCCAGACAGTGAGCTCCTACAATGAGCAGTTCTTC. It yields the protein CASSQTVSSYNEQFF.

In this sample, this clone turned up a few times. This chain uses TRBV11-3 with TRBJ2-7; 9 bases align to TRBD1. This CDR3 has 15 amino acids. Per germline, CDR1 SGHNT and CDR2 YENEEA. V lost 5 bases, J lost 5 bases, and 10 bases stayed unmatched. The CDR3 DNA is TGTGCCAGCAGCGAGGGACAGGGCCCTTGGAACGAGCAGTACTTC. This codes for CASSEGQGPWNEQYF.

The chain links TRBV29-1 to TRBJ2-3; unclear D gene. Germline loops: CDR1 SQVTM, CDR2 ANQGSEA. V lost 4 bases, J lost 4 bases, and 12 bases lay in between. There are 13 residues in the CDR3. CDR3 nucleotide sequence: TGCAGCGTTGTACACGGAGAGGCAGATACGCAGTATTTT. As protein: CSVVHGEADTQYF.

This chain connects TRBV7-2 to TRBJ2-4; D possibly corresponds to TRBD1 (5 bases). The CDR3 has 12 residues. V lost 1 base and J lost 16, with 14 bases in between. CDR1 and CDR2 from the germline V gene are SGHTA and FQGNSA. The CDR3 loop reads CASSLGQGSSYF. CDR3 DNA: TGTGCCAGCAGCTTAGGGCAGGGTTCCTCTTACTTC.

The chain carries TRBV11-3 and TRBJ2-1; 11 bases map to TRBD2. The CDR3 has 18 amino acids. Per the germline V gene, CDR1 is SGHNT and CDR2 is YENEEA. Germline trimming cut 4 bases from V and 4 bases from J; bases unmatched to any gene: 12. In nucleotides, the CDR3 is TGTGCCAGCAGCTCGGCGCACGGGGGACTAGCGGATTACAATGAGCAGTTCTTC. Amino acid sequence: CASSSAHGGLADYNEQFF.

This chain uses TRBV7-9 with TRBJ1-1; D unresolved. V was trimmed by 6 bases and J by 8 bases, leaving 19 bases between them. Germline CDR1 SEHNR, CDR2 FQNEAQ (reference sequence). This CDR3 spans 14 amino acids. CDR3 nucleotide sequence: TGTGCCAGCAGGCAACTCTCCACGGGATTCGAAGCTTTCTTT. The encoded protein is CASRQLSTGFEAFF.

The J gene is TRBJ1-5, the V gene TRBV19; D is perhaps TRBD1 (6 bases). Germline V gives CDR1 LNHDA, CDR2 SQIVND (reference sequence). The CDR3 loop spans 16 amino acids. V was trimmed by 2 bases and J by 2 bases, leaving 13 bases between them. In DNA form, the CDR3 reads TGTGCCAGTAGTATACGGAACAGGGTTGGCAATCAGCCCCAGCATTTT. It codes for CASSIRNRVGNQPQHF.

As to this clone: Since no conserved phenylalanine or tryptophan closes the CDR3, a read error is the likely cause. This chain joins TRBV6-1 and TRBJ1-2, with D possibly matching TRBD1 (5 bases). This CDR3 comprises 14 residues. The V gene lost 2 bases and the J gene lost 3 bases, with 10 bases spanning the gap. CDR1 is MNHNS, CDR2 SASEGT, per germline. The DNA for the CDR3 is TGTGCCAGCAGTGAATACGGGGGTGACTATGGCTACACCCTC. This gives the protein CASSEYGGDYGYTL.

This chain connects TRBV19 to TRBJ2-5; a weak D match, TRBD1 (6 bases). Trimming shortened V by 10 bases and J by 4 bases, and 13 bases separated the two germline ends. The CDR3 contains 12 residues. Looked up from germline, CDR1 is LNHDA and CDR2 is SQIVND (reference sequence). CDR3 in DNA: TGTGCCACTTCACAGGGTCGAGAGACCCAGTACTTC. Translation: CATSQGRETQYF.